This TCR beta chain is from a study of T cell changes during pregnancy in multiple sclerosis. Clones were sequenced by immunoSEQ multiplex PCR, and TCRdb holds only the in-frame ones, with some missing. The sample gives 55,000 to 70,000 clones, 85% to 95% of which show up once; approximately 3% is in the top ten. Trimming shortened V by 8 bases and J by 4 bases, and 12 bases separated the two germline ends. This CDR3 has 13 residues. CDR1 is SGHAT, CDR2 FQNNGV, per germline. Sequenced material: CD8+ T cells from peripheral blood mononuclear cells, taken in the third trimester of pregnancy. The rearrangement joins TRBV11-2 to TRBJ2-1, with D possibly being TRBD1 (5 bases). This sequence originates from a female donor in good health, enrolled as a control in a pregnancy study. Here the CDR3 DNA reads TGTGCCAGCCTGGGGCCCCTATACAATGAGCAGTTCTTC. This gives the protein CASLGPLYNEQFF.